This T cell receptor (beta chain) was sequenced in a study of T cells in localized non-small cell lung cancer. Comments on this clone: Antigen specificity is unknown. Additional DNA sequences in this sample encode the identical CDR3.

V shed 3 bases, J shed 1 base, and the junction held 3 bases outside the gene matches. The CDR3 consists of 14 residues. CDR1 and CDR2 from the germline V gene are SQVTM and ANQGSEA. Produced via immunoSEQ multiplex PCR; TCRdb's table is partial and in-frame only. Of around 91,000 clones in the sample, 87% were seen once. Study-level results: There were a median roughly 62 of the top 100 tumor clones appearing in adjacent lung. The highest T cell clonality was in uninvolved adjacent lung, above tumor. Increased T cell density in blood showed an association with longer overall survival.

The material was peripheral blood, obtained before any cancer treatment. V and J are TRBV29-1 and TRBJ2-3; TRBD2 agrees at 8 bases. This sequence was found in a man aged 35 to 69 with stage I squamous cell lung carcinoma. The CDR3 is CSVENGGGTDTQYF. CDR3 coding DNA: TGCAGCGTTGAGAACGGGGGGGGCACAGATACGCAGTATTTT.